This entry lists 23 T cell receptor beta chains sequenced from one sample in a study of blood T cell repertoires in COVID-19. Method: immunoSEQ multiplex PCR; TCRdb's copy keeps in-frame clones and lacks some. This table has about 250,000 clones, 75% to 90% appearing once. What was sequenced was PBMCs or T cells enriched from blood (not recorded which). The origin of the receptors is a middle-aged woman who had been exposed to COVID-19.

This chain links TRBV23-1 with TRBJ2-7, with a tentative D call TRBD2 (6 bases). TRBV23-1 is designated an ORF whose function remains uncertain. The CDR3 loop spans 17 amino acids. V was cut by 5 bases and J by 2 bases, with 22 bases left in between. The CDR3 nucleotides are TGCGCCAGCAGTTGGCTCCCCGGGACTGCATATACCTACGAGCAGTACTTC. Translated: CASSWLPGTAYTYEQYF.

The chain has TRBV4-2 and TRBJ1-3; D is ambiguous. Trimming stripped 1 base from V and 7 bases from J, with 11 bases between. The CDR3 length is 14 residues. The germline CDR1 and CDR2 sequences are LGHNA and YNFKEQ. CDR3 nucleotide sequence: TGTGCCAGCAGCCAAGGTGGAGACTGGAACACCATATATTTT. Encoded protein: CASSQGGDWNTIYF.

The chain is built from TRBV9 and TRBJ1-6, with D perhaps TRBD1 (6 bases). The germline CDR1 and CDR2 sequences are SGDLS and YYNGEE. Trimming cost V 4 bases and J 8 bases, with 10 bases left between them. This CDR3 contains 13 residues. The CDR3 nucleotides read TGTGCCAGCAGCTATTCAGGGGATTCACCCCTCCACTTT. The encoded protein is CASSYSGDSPLHF.

The chain is built from TRBV15 and TRBJ1-2, with D hard to call. The CDR3 covers 16 residues. CDR1 and CDR2 (germline): LNHNV, YYDKDF (reference sequence). The V end was cut by 2 bases, the J end by 0 bases, with 13 bases between. The CDR3 region has the DNA TGTGCCACCAGCAGAAGGCAGGCCCGAGCTAACTATGGCTACACCTTC. Amino acids: CATSRRQARANYGYTF.

The CDR3 DNA follows: TGTGCCAGCAGCGCAGGGACAGGGAACACTGAAGCTTTCTTT. This sequence encodes CASSAGTGNTEAFF. The rearrangement joins TRBV7-3 to TRBJ1-1; 8 bases agree with TRBD1. This CDR3 contains 14 residues. V was clipped by 5 bases and J by 1 base; unmatched bases: 3. Germline lookup yields CDR1 SGHTA and CDR2 FQGTGA.

This clone was detected once. V is TRBV6-2 or TRBV6-3 and J is TRBJ2-7; 8 bases map to TRBD1. The CDR3 is made up of 13 amino acids. V lost 5 bases, J lost 3 bases, and 3 bases stayed unmatched. The germline V gene has CDR1 MNHEY and CDR2 SVGEGT. CDR3 in amino acids: CASSDRGIYEQYV. The CDR3 DNA reads as TGTGCCAGCAGTGACAGGGGAATCTACGAGCAGTACGTC.

V is TRBV2 and J is TRBJ1-2; 11 nucleotides line up with TRBD1. The trim removed 7 bases at V and 8 bases at J, leaving 15 bases unmatched. This CDR3 spans 16 amino acids. The germline V gene has CDR1 SNHLY and CDR2 FYNNEI. DNA of the CDR3: TGTGCCAGCAACTCGGGACAGGGGGGAAAGGGAGGCGGCTACACCTTC. This gives the protein CASNSGQGGKGGGYTF.

The chain employs TRBV28 and TRBJ1-2; no firm D call. The CDR3 is 14 amino acids. Between the trimmed V and J ends, which lost 10 bases and 7 bases, there was a span of 22 bases. From germline, CDR1 is MDHEN and CDR2 SYDVKM. This chain's CDR3 is CATEIATSPTGYTF. The CDR3 nucleotides are TGTGCCACCGAAATAGCGACCTCGCCAACTGGCTACACCTTC.

V and J are TRBV11-1 and TRBJ2-3; 9 bases align to TRBD2. The junction had 5 bases not matched to a gene; V was cut back by 5 bases and J by 5 bases. Looked up from germline, CDR1 is SGHAT and CDR2 is FQDESV (reference sequence). The CDR3 sequence is 14 residues long. This chain's CDR3 is CASSRGTSLDTQYF. The CDR3 nucleotides read TGTGCCAGCAGCCGTGGGACTAGCCTAGATACGCAGTATTTT.

The chain combines TRBV11-3 with TRBJ1-6, with TRBD1 as a possible D gene (6 bases). This CDR3 comprises 13 residues. Germline V gene sequence: CDR1 SGHNT, CDR2 YENEEA. V lost 6 bases to trimming and J lost 5 bases, with 8 bases between them. CDR3 loop: CASSYRDNSPLHF. Written as DNA, the CDR3 is TGTGCCAGCAGTTACAGGGATAATTCACCCCTCCACTTT.

This clone appeared a single time. An end of the junction does not agree with germline; a read error may underlie this. V is TRBV5-1 and J is TRBJ2-5, with 7 bases fitting TRBD2. The CDR3 contains 15 residues. The germline V gene encodes CDR1 SGHRS and CDR2 YFSETQ. CDR3 region: CASTVGLGRQETQYF. The CDR3 DNA sequence: TGTGCCAGCACAGTCGGACTAGGGCGGCAAGAGACCCAGTACTTC.

This chain links TRBV25-1 with TRBJ1-2; a weak D match, TRBD1 (5 bases). Per germline, CDR1 MGHDK and CDR2 SYGVNS. The V gene lost 3 bases and the J gene lost 5 bases, with 13 bases spanning the gap. CDR3 length: 14 residues. In nucleotides, the CDR3 is TGTGCCAGCAGTGATCCGTTTAGGGGTTATGGCTACACCTTC. Amino acid sequence: CASSDPFRGYGYTF.

This clone was recorded only once. The chain carries TRBV2 and TRBJ1-2; 9 bases align to TRBD1. Per germline, CDR1 SNHLY and CDR2 FYNNEI. The length of the CDR3 is 14 residues. V gave up 7 bases and J gave up 4 bases; unmatched junction bases: 7. CDR3 bases: TGTGCCAGCAATCCGGGACAGGGTAGCTATGGCTACACCTTC. Residues: CASNPGQGSYGYTF.

The chain combines TRBV7-2 with TRBJ2-3; D is perhaps TRBD2 (7 bases). CDR1 and CDR2 (germline): SGHTA, FQGNSA. Trimming pared 7 bases from V and 2 bases from J, leaving 16 bases between. This CDR3 region has 15 residues. CDR3 DNA: TGTGCCAGCACCGGGGGGCGGGTTTTCACAGATACGCAGTATTTT. It encodes CASTGGRVFTDTQYF.

V is TRBV30 and J is TRBJ1-2, with 7 bases matching TRBD1. The germline CDR1 and CDR2 sequences are GTSNPN and SVGIG (reference sequence). This CDR3 is 14 amino acids long. The V gene end was trimmed by 2 bases and the J gene end by 1 base; junction bases not matched to a gene: 4. The DNA for the CDR3 is TGTGCCTGGAGTAGGCAGGGGGTTAACTATGGCTACACCTTC. Its protein is CAWSRQGVNYGYTF.

The chain employs TRBV5-4 and TRBJ1-1; no definite D call. This CDR3 is 15 amino acids long. Germline lookup yields CDR1 SGHNT and CDR2 YYREEE (reference sequence). V lost 4 bases, J lost 3 bases, and 16 bases lay in between. DNA for the CDR3: TGTGCCAGCAGCCCGAGCGGGGATATGGACACTGAAGCTTTCTTT. It is translated as CASSPSGDMDTEAFF.

The chain uses TRBV11-2 and TRBJ2-1; 7 nucleotides match TRBD1. Germline V gene lookup returns CDR1 SGHAT and CDR2 FQNNGV. CDR3 size: 15 residues. Unmatched junction bases numbered 9, after V lost 4 bases and J lost 6 bases. CDR3 in DNA: TGTGCCAGCAGCTCCTACACCTGGGACAGCAATGAGCAGTTCTTC. Translated: CASSSYTWDSNEQFF.

V and J are TRBV14 and TRBJ1-1, with 9 bases fitting TRBD1. The germline CDR1 and CDR2 sequences are SGHDN and FVKESK. This CDR3 spans 14 amino acids. J was trimmed by 6 bases and V by 4 bases; bases with no gene match: 6. CDR3 in amino acids: CASSRIDRGAEAFF. Here the CDR3 DNA reads TGTGCCAGCAGCCGGATCGACAGGGGGGCTGAAGCTTTCTTT.

This sequence joins TRBV7-8 and TRBJ1-5; TRBD1 agrees at 9 bases. CDR1 is SGHVS, CDR2 FQNEAQ, per germline. Trimming took 4 bases from V and 2 from J; bases not matched to a gene: 6. The CDR3 has 16 amino acids. The CDR3 spells CASSSGQGRGNQPQHF. The CDR3 bases are TGTGCCAGCAGCTCGGGACAGGGACGAGGCAATCAGCCCCAGCATTTT.

This chain joins TRBV9 and TRBJ2-2; TRBD2 matches at 9 bases. The ends lost 0 bases at V and 0 bases at J; junction bases unmatched: 6. This CDR3 comprises 18 residues. The germline gives CDR1 SGDLS, CDR2 YYNGEE. This CDR3 is CASSVEVSGGANTGELFF. CDR3 coding DNA: TGTGCCAGCAGCGTAGAGGTTAGCGGGGGCGCGAACACCGGGGAGCTGTTTTTT.

The chain links TRBV6-5 to TRBJ1-1; D may be TRBD1 (5 bases). V lost 0 bases and J lost 1, with 9 bases in between. This CDR3 has 15 residues. Germline V gives CDR1 MNHEY, CDR2 SVGAGI. The CDR3 loop is CASSYSTGPNTEAFF. The DNA for the CDR3 is TGTGCCAGCAGTTACTCAACAGGACCGAACACTGAAGCTTTCTTT.

The chain employs TRBV28 and TRBJ1-1; possible D gene TRBD1, 5 bases. The V gene's germline CDR1 is MDHEN and CDR2 SYDVKM. The CDR3 covers 13 residues. Trimming took off 4 bases at V and 9 bases at J, with 15 bases between the two ends. The CDR3 nucleotides are TGTGCCAGCAGTTACGGGGGGTTTAGGAAAGCTTTCTTT. Its protein product is CASSYGGFRKAFF.

Only one count was recorded for this clone. V gene TRBV5-6 combines with J gene TRBJ1-2, with D perhaps TRBD1 (6 bases). This CDR3 comprises 13 residues. The V end was cut by 0 bases, the J end by 7 bases, with 10 bases between. Per germline, CDR1 SGHDT and CDR2 YYEEEE. In DNA, the CDR3 is TGTGCCAGCAGCTTGGGAGGGACAATTGGCTACACCTTC. Residues: CASSLGGTIGYTF.